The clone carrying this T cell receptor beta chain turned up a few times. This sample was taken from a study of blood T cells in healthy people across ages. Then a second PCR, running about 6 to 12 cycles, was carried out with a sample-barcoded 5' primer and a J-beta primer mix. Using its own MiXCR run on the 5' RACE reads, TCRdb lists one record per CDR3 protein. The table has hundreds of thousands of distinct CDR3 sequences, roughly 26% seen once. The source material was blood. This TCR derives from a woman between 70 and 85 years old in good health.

Here the CDR3 DNA reads TGTGCCAGCAGTTTTTCGTGGAGTCTAGCGGGATCCTACGAGCAGTACTTC. It is translated as CASSFSWSLAGSYEQYF. This sequence joins TRBV28 and TRBJ2-5; 9 nucleotides match TRBD2. The J call may be incorrect, as the DNA end agrees better with TRBJ2-7. Germline CDR1 MDHEN, CDR2 SYDVKM. The CDR3 totals 17 residues.